A selection of T cell receptor beta chains follows, all from one sample in a study of blood T cell repertoires in COVID-19. Some clones are missing from TCRdb's copy, which holds only in-frame ones; the method was immunoSEQ multiplex PCR. The sample gives almost 300,000 clones, roughly 86% of which show up once; around 10% is in the top ten. Material for sequencing was peripheral blood. These receptors all stem from a woman younger than 45 with COVID-19, enrolled during active disease. The CDR3 runs from the conserved cysteine through the conserved F or W. D genes are given only for firm matches. The size of a clone is reported for some rows only, either as once, few or many, or as a class for expanded clones.

TRBD1	TRBV11-2	.	TRBJ2-7	CASSSTGTGVAYEQYF	TGTGCCAGCAGTTCGACCGGGACAGGGGTAGCCTACGAGCAGTACTTC
TRBD2	TRBV3-1/TRBV3-2	.	TRBJ2-3	CASTGLAGGRDTQYF	TGTGCCAGCACCGGACTAGCGGGGGGGCGGGATACGCAGTATTTT
.	TRBV2	.	TRBJ1-1	CASRITGNTEAFF	TGTGCCAGCCGAATCACAGGGAACACTGAAGCTTTCTTT
TRBD2	TRBV7-9	.	TRBJ2-3	CASRKRGSSTDTQYF	TGTGCCAGCAGGAAGCGGGGTTCTAGCACAGATACGCAGTATTTT
.	TRBV5-1	.	TRBJ1-6	CASSLAWGGTYNSPLHF	TGCGCCAGCAGCTTGGCGTGGGGGGGTACCTATAATTCACCCCTCCACTTT
.	TRBV20-1	.	TRBJ1-5	CSASSFGQPQHF	TGCAGTGCTAGTTCCTTCGGGCAGCCCCAGCATTTT
TRBD1	TRBV10-3	once	TRBJ1-2	CAISVGRGDGYTF	TGTGCCATTTCCGTGGGCAGGGGGGATGGCTACACCTTC
.	TRBV27	.	TRBJ2-7	CASSSLDSSYEQYF	TGTGCCAGCAGTTCTTTGGACAGCTCCTACGAGCAGTACTTC
TRBD2	TRBV27	.	TRBJ2-5	CASSLGTSGGETQYF	TGTGCCAGCAGTTTAGGGACTAGCGGGGGAGAGACCCAGTACTTC
.	TRBV10-2	.	TRBJ1-6	CASSLGLSPLHF	TGCGCCAGCAGTTTGGGACTGTCACCCCTCCACTTT
.	TRBV11-2	few	TRBJ1-5	CASSLLGGLNQPQHF	TGTGCCAGCAGCTTACTAGGAGGCCTCAATCAGCCCCAGCATTTT
TRBD2	TRBV4-2	.	TRBJ2-3	CASSQAQRGGKDTQYF	TGTGCCAGCAGCCAAGCTCAGCGGGGGGGCAAAGATACGCAGTATTTT
.	TRBV4-1	.	TRBJ1-1	CASSHQTGLNTEAFF	TGCGCCAGCAGCCACCAGACAGGTCTGAACACTGAAGCTTTCTTT
TRBD1	TRBV15	.	TRBJ2-7	CATSRVPGQGSHEQYF	TGTGCCACCAGCAGAGTTCCGGGACAGGGTTCCCACGAGCAGTACTTC
TRBD1	TRBV9	.	TRBJ1-5	CASSAGTGSSEQPQHF	TGTGCCAGCAGCGCGGGGACAGGGTCGAGCGAACAGCCCCAGCATTTT
TRBD1	TRBV6-1	.	TRBJ1-5	CASSEEGQGAQPQHF	TGTGCCAGCAGTGAAGAGGGACAGGGGGCTCAGCCCCAGCATTTT
TRBD1	TRBV5-1	.	TRBJ1-3	CASSSTGTGGGNTIYF	TGCGCCAGCAGCTCGACGGGGACAGGTGGTGGAAACACCATATATTTT
.	TRBV7-9	few	TRBJ1-5	CASSLGGSQPQHF	TGTGCCAGCAGCTTAGGAGGAAGTCAGCCCCAGCATTTT
TRBD2	TRBV10-1	.	TRBJ2-2	CASSDGRELGELFF	TGCGCCAGCAGTGACGGGAGGGAGCTGGGGGAGCTGTTTTTT
TRBD1	TRBV11-2	.	TRBJ2-7	CASSPAGTGKHEQYF	TGTGCCAGCAGCCCCGCCGGGACAGGGAAGCACGAGCAGTACTTC
.	TRBV19	.	TRBJ1-1	CASQTRAGVKAFF	TGTGCCAGCCAGACCCGGGCAGGGGTCAAAGCTTTCTTT
.	TRBV5-6	.	TRBJ1-1	CASSSGVPNRDTEAFF	TGTGCCAGCAGCTCGGGGGTCCCTAATCGGGACACTGAAGCTTTCTTT
TRBD1	TRBV3-1/TRBV3-2	once	TRBJ1-4	CASSLARDRPNEKLFF	TGTGCCAGCAGCCTTGCCCGGGACAGGCCTAATGAAAAACTGTTTTTT
.	TRBV6-1	once	TRBJ1-4	CASSDPGRGREKLFF	TGTGCCAGCAGTGACCCAGGGAGGGGTAGGGAAAAACTGTTTTTT
.	TRBV28	.	TRBJ2-1	CASTPFGAVDEQFF	TGTGCCAGCACCCCCTTTGGGGCAGTCGATGAGCAGTTCTTC
.	TRBV7-8	once	TRBJ2-7	CASSSRVEGDWQYF	TGTGCCAGCAGCTCGAGGGTTGAAGGCGATTGGCAGTACTTC
.	TRBV2	.	TRBJ2-1	CASSEDGENEQFF	TGTGCCAGCAGTGAAGACGGGGAAAATGAGCAGTTCTTC
.	TRBV6-5	.	TRBJ1-3	CASSQGISSGNTIYF	TGTGCCAGCAGTCAGGGGATAAGCTCTGGAAACACCATATATTTT
TRBD2	TRBV4-2	.	TRBJ2-3	CASSHELAGGQSDTQYF	TGTGCCAGCAGCCATGAACTAGCGGGGGGACAGTCAGATACGCAGTATTTT
.	TRBV6-5	once	TRBJ1-2	CASSYSGRGYGYTF	TGTGCCAGCAGTTACTCAGGCAGAGGCTATGGCTACACCTTC
.	TRBV4-2	.	TRBJ1-4	CASSKYSVKLNEKLFF	TGTGCCAGCAGCAAATACTCGGTCAAACTTAATGAAAAACTGTTTTTT
TRBD2	TRBV7-9	few	TRBJ2-1	CASSLITSGGITYNEQFF	TGTGCCAGCAGCTTAATCACTAGCGGGGGGATCACCTACAATGAGCAGTTCTTC